This T cell receptor (beta chain) stems from a study of shared clonotypes between healthy human individuals. The junction had 15 bases not matched to a gene; V was cut back by 5 bases and J by 2 bases. In germline, CDR1 is MDHEN, CDR2 SYDVKM. The CDR3 consists of 18 residues. Using immunoSEQ multiplex PCR, the repertoire was profiled, and TCRdb retains in-frame clones only, with some absent. Of around 88,000 clones in the sample, approximately 70% were seen once. This clone was seen many times. What it recognizes is unknown. Findings and caveats of the study: Clonotypes shared by all four sorted-subset donors had higher generation probabilities than non-shared clonotypes. Rarefaction indicated that sorted-subset sequencing remained incomplete although depth was large. Among the subsets, naive ones generally showed larger estimated richness than memory ones.

CD8 memory comprised CD45RO+ plus CCR7-negative CD45RA+ TemRA cells. V gene TRBV28 combines with J gene TRBJ2-7, with 10 bases that match TRBD1. Sequencing input: memory CD8+ T cells sorted from blood. As for subset: CD45RO+ cells pooled with CCR7-negative TemRA cells. This TCR was sampled from a man between 25 and 39 years old in good health. CDR3 sequence reads: CASSPTVGTGALTYEQYF. Here the CDR3 DNA reads TGTGCCAGCAGTCCGACGGTCGGGACAGGGGCTTTAACCTACGAGCAGTACTTC.